One and the same sample provided the 22 T cell receptor beta chains below, sequenced in a study of neurological immune-mediated disorders. TCRdb processed the 5' RACE reads anew with MiXCR; each CDR3 protein has one entry. The sample carries 45,000 or so distinct CDR3 sequences, around a fifth recorded once. The time point here: technical triplicate 3. The source material was PBMCs. These receptors were collected from a man between 60 and 75 years old with HTLV-1-associated myelopathy (HAM/TSP).

This clonotype was observed many times. This chain uses TRBV5-1 with TRBJ1-1; D is possibly TRBD1 (6 bases). This CDR3 comprises 14 residues. Trimming cost V 4 bases and J 6 bases, with 16 bases left between them. CDR1 is SGHRS, CDR2 YFSETQ, per germline. This CDR3 reads CASSLGGEHAEAFF. Written as DNA, the CDR3 is TGCGCCAGCAGCCTAGGGGGTGAACACGCTGAAGCTTTCTTT.

This clonotype showed up many times. The chain joins TRBV5-6 to TRBJ1-1; D may be TRBD1 (5 bases). Germline CDR1 and CDR2: SGHDT and YYEEEE. V was cut by 0 bases and J by 4 bases, with 10 bases left in between. The CDR3 contains 14 residues. CDR3 amino acids: CASSLGGGGTEAFF. CDR3 nucleotides: TGTGCCAGCAGCTTGGGTGGGGGGGGCACTGAAGCTTTCTTT.

This clonotype showed up many times. The junction departs from germline at one end; a sequencing error may be responsible. This chain joins TRBV7-7 and TRBJ2-2; D assignment may be TRBD1 or TRBD2 (5 bases each). The CDR3 covers 15 residues. Germline CDR1 and CDR2: SSHAT and FNYEAQ (reference sequence). The chain's CDR3 is CASSRDPQNTGELFF. For the CDR3, the DNA is TGTGCTAGCAGCCGGGACCCTCAGAACACCGGGGAGCTGTTTTTT.

This clonotype has ten or more counts. The chain employs TRBV20-1 and TRBJ2-7, with 10 bases identical to TRBD2. This CDR3 is 14 amino acids long. V lost 2 bases and J lost 6; bases outside the gene matches: 7. Looked up from germline, CDR1 is DFQATT and CDR2 is SNEGSKA (reference sequence). As DNA, the CDR3 is TGCAGTGCTAGATTAGCGGGAGGAGAGGCCGAGCAGTACTTC. As protein: CSARLAGGEAEQYF.

This chain uses TRBV18 with TRBJ1-2; 8 bases fit TRBD1. V shed 3 bases and J 3 bases; nucleotides not matched to a gene: 3. This CDR3 has 14 residues. The germline gives CDR1 KGHSH, CDR2 LQKENI. The CDR3 region is CASSPSDRDYGYTF. The CDR3 nucleotides are TGTGCCAGCTCACCTTCGGACAGGGACTATGGCTACACCTTC.

This clonotype showed up many times. V gene TRBV5-5 combines with J gene TRBJ1-1; D gene ambiguous. Germline V gene sequence: CDR1 SGHKS, CDR2 YYEKEE (reference sequence). The CDR3 consists of 14 residues. The germline V and J ends were trimmed by 0 bases and 1 base, with 7 bases remaining between them. As DNA, the CDR3 is TGTGCCAGCAGCTTGGGACGGTGGAACACTGAAGCTTTCTTT. The encoded protein is CASSLGRWNTEAFF.

This clonotype was picked up many times. This chain uses TRBV2 with TRBJ1-1; no definite D call. Trimming removed 6 bases at V and 3 bases at J, with 17 bases between. Germline CDR1 SNHLY, CDR2 FYNNEI. The CDR3 totals 15 residues. This chain's CDR3 is CASRKSGDVDTEAFF. The CDR3 bases are TGTGCCAGCAGAAAAAGTGGCGACGTTGACACTGAAGCTTTCTTT. Full variable domain (missing parts from reference TRBV2 and TRBJ1-1): EPEVTQTPSHQVTQMGQEVILRCVPISNHLYFYWYRQILGQKVEFLVSFYNNEISEKSEIFDDQFSVERPDGSNFTLKIRSTKLEDSAMYFCASRKSGDVDTEAFFGQGTRLTVV.

This clonotype was counted many times. V gene TRBV12-3 or TRBV12-4 combines with J gene TRBJ1-5; the D gene is possibly TRBD1 (5 bases). The CDR3 runs to 14 residues. Trimming removed 7 bases from V and 3 bases from J, with 13 bases in between. The CDR3 sequence is CASTGGGDNQPQHF. CDR3 DNA sequence: TGTGCCAGCACTGGGGGGGGGGACAATCAGCCCCAGCATTTT.

This clonotype was observed a single time. A much larger clone sits a single nucleotide away, making a read error possible. This chain connects TRBV21-1 to TRBJ2-3. TRBV21-1 is tagged as a pseudogene. CDR3 length: 13 amino acids. CDR3: CSSSKDLTDTQYF. In DNA, the CDR3 is TGTTCCAGCAGCAAAGACCTGACAGATACGCAGTATTTT.

This clonotype was recorded at least ten times. V gene TRBV28 combines with J gene TRBJ2-7, with 7 bases fitting TRBD1. The CDR3 runs 14 residues. Trimming took 7 bases from V and 2 from J; bases not matched to a gene: 8. Germline V gene sequence: CDR1 MDHEN, CDR2 SYDVKM. CDR3 sequence (DNA): TGTGCCAGCACTACCCCCGGGACAGCCTACGAGCAGTACTTC. Amino acid sequence: CASTTPGTAYEQYF. Together with reference TRBV28 and TRBJ2-7, the CDR3 gives the full variable domain: DVKVTQSSRYLVKRTGEKVFLECVQDMDHENMFWYRQDPGLGLRLIYFSYDVKMKEKGDIPEGYSVSREKKERFSLILESASTNQTSMYLCASTTPGTAYEQYFGPGTRLTVT.

This clonotype has ten or more counts. The genes are TRBV4-1 and TRBJ2-1; no reliable D call. Germline values: CDR1 MGHRA, CDR2 YSYEKL. The V gene lost 0 bases and the J gene lost 0 bases, with 9 bases spanning the gap. CDR3 length equals 16 residues. The CDR3 DNA is TGCGCCAGCAGCCAAGAGTCTATTAGCTCCTACAATGAGCAGTTCTTC. Amino acids: CASSQESISSYNEQFF.

V usage is TRBV29-1 and J usage is TRBJ2-2; 7 bases are a match to TRBD1. Trimming at V came to 5 bases and at J to 5 bases, leaving 23 bases not matched to a gene. This CDR3 contains 19 residues. The V gene's germline CDR1 is SQVTM and CDR2 ANQGSEA. The CDR3 is CSVLHQPLKPGQITGELFF. CDR3 sequence (DNA): TGCAGCGTTCTTCATCAGCCACTTAAGCCGGGACAGATTACCGGGGAGCTGTTTTTT.

This clonotype was seen repeatedly, ten times or more. This rearrangement joins TRBV5-1 to TRBJ2-7; D possibly corresponds to TRBD2 (5 bases). There are 16 residues in the CDR3. V gave up 4 bases and J gave up 0 bases, with 17 bases separating them. CDR1 and CDR2 (germline): SGHRS, YFSETQ. The DNA of the CDR3 is TGCGCCAGCAGCCCCTGGACGGAGGATAGCTCCTACGAGCAGTACTTC. This encodes CASSPWTEDSSYEQYF.

The sample holds many counts of this clonotype. The chain has TRBV5-1 and TRBJ2-7; 9 positions agree with TRBD2. V was pared by 0 bases and J by 4 bases, with 5 bases of the junction left unmatched. CDR3 length: 15 amino acids. CDR1 and CDR2 (germline): SGHRS, YFSETQ. DNA for the CDR3: TGCGCCAGCAGCTTGGGTAGCGGGAGTCGGTACGAGCAGTACTTC. The encoded protein is CASSLGSGSRYEQYF.

This clonotype has only a few counts. The rearrangement uses TRBV5-5 and TRBJ2-1; 10 bases map to TRBD1. The CDR3 has 16 amino acids. The V gene end was trimmed by 3 bases and the J gene end by 2 bases; junction bases not matched to a gene: 5. Germline CDR1 is SGHKS and CDR2 is YYEKEE (reference sequence). CDR3 nucleotides: TGTGCCAGCAGCTACCCCGGGACAGGGGCCTACAATGAGCAGTTCTTC. It specifies CASSYPGTGAYNEQFF.

This clonotype was counted many times. V usage is TRBV29-1 and J usage is TRBJ2-7; 8 bases match TRBD1. Unmatched junction bases numbered 6, after V lost 5 bases and J lost 0 bases. Germline V lookup: CDR1 SQVTM, CDR2 ANQGSEA. The CDR3 is 14 amino acids. The CDR3 DNA reads as TGCAGCGTTCGCCGGGACAGGCCCTCCTACGAGCAGTACTTC. This gives the protein CSVRRDRPSYEQYF.

This chain connects TRBV6-5 to TRBJ2-2, with D uncertain. Germline V gene data show CDR1 as MNHEY and CDR2 as SVGAGI. V was trimmed by 5 bases and J by 3 bases, leaving 13 bases between them. This CDR3 is 15 amino acids long. CDR3 DNA sequence: TGTGCCAGCAGTCCCGCTGTGACCCACACCGGGGAGCTGTTTTTT. Translating gives CASSPAVTHTGELFF.

This clonotype was recorded at least ten times. The CDR3 nucleotides are TGCAGTGCTTCCATGACTAGCGGATTCTACAATGAGCAGTTCTTC. Amino acid sequence: CSASMTSGFYNEQFF. The chain uses TRBV20-1 and TRBJ2-1; 9 nucleotides agree with TRBD2. The V and J ends lost 5 bases and 3 bases, in that order; junction bases with no gene match: 8. Per germline, CDR1 DFQATT and CDR2 SNEGSKA (reference sequence). CDR3 length: 15 residues.

This clonotype was observed at least ten times. The rearrangement uses TRBV5-1 and TRBJ2-7; TRBD1 matches 7 bases. V lost 4 bases, J lost 9 bases, and 16 bases stayed unmatched. The CDR3 is made up of 15 amino acids. The germline CDR1 and CDR2 sequences are SGHRS and YFSETQ. The CDR3 loop reads CASSPTTGEKMGQYF. The CDR3 DNA is TGCGCCAGCAGCCCCACAACAGGGGAAAAGATGGGGCAGTACTTC.

There are many counts of this clonotype. The V gene is TRBV5-1, the J gene TRBJ2-4, with 7 bases fitting TRBD2. The CDR3 is made up of 13 amino acids. V was pared by 0 bases and J by 12 bases, with 6 bases of the junction left unmatched. Per germline, CDR1 SGHRS and CDR2 YFSETQ. The CDR3 region has the DNA TGCGCCAGCAGCTTGGAGCCGGGACTATCTCAGTACTTC. It translates to CASSLEPGLSQYF.

This clonotype was detected many times. This chain links TRBV6-6 with TRBJ1-1; 11 bases are a match to TRBD1. Germline CDR1 MNHNY, CDR2 SVGAGI (reference sequence). The CDR3 spans 13 residues. V trimming: 8 bases; J trimming: 5 bases; junction bases outside the gene matches: 4. The CDR3 DNA follows: TGTGCCAGCCGGGACAGGGGGGGTACTGAAGCTTTCTTT. It is translated as CASRDRGGTEAFF.

The rearrangement uses TRBV2 and TRBJ2-7, with TRBD1 as a possible D gene (5 bases). The CDR3 spans 14 residues. V lost 8 bases to trimming and J lost 10 bases, with 24 bases between them. CDR1 and CDR2 (germline): SNHLY, FYNNEI. As DNA, the CDR3 is TGTGCCAGCCTAGAGACAGAGAGCTCCTGCGATCAGTACTTC. It translates to CASLETESSCDQYF.